Presented here are 23 T cell receptor beta chains from one specimen sequenced in a study of T cell responses to AZD1222 COVID-19 vaccine. Sequenced by immunoSEQ multiplex PCR; TCRdb stores in-frame clones only, minus some. The sample lists 130,000 or so clones, 94% seen once, with approximately 7% in the top ten. The sequenced sample was peripheral blood, obtained on day 0 of AZD1222 vaccination. Receptor source: an adult in good health.

In nucleotides, the CDR3 is TGTGCCAGCCAGACCTTGCTGGGGGGGCACCAAGAGACCCAGTACTTC. Translation: CASQTLLGGHQETQYF. V usage is TRBV7-2 and J usage is TRBJ2-5; D possibly corresponds to TRBD2 (7 bases). V was trimmed by 8 bases and J by 0 bases, leaving 19 bases between them. The CDR3 length is 16 residues. Germline values: CDR1 SGHTA, CDR2 FQGNSA. Using reference TRBV7-2 and TRBJ2-5 for the parts outside the CDR3, the full variable domain is GAGVSQSPSNKVTEKGKDVELRCDPISGHTALYWYRQSLGQGLEFLIYFQGNSAPDKSGLPSDRFSAERTGGSVSTLTIQRTQQEDSAVYLCASQTLLGGHQETQYFGPGTRLLVL.

The V call is TRBV13, the J call TRBJ2-1; D remains unclear. CDR3 length: 14 residues. Germline assignment: CDR1 PRHDT and CDR2 FYEKMQ (reference sequence). Trimming took 5 bases from V and 5 from J, leaving 13 bases between them. DNA for the CDR3: TGTGCCAGCAGCCTTCTACCCCAGAACAATGAGCAGTTCTTC. It yields the protein CASSLLPQNNEQFF.

CDR3 amino acids: CASSRGYTQYF. The CDR3 DNA reads TGTGCCAGCAGCCGAGGATATACGCAGTATTTT. The V and J genes are TRBV14 and TRBJ2-3; D is undetermined. The germline V gene has CDR1 SGHDN and CDR2 FVKESK. Trimming took off 4 bases at V and 7 bases at J, with 6 bases between the two ends. The CDR3 is 11 amino acids.

The rearrangement joins TRBV27 to TRBJ2-7; 7 bases align to TRBD2. The CDR3 extends over 16 amino acids. V gave up 3 bases and J gave up 4 bases; unmatched junction bases: 12. Per germline, CDR1 MNHEY and CDR2 SMNVEV (reference sequence). The CDR3 region has the DNA TGTGCCAGCAGTTTTTCTGTGAGGAGCGGGACTTACGAGCAGTACTTC. The encoded protein is CASSFSVRSGTYEQYF.

This clone was found once. V gene TRBV6-5 combines with J gene TRBJ2-4, with D unresolved. Germline loops: CDR1 MNHEY, CDR2 SVGAGI. The CDR3 runs 11 residues. Between the trimmed V and J ends, which lost 2 bases and 7 bases, there was a span of 3 bases. The CDR3 sequence is CASSYGNIQYF. The DNA for the CDR3 is TGTGCCAGCAGTTACGGGAACATTCAGTACTTC.

Concerning this clone: The germline gene is not matched at one end of the junction; a read error may be the cause. This rearrangement joins TRBV29-1 to TRBJ1-3; no clear D gene. Germline CDR1 and CDR2: SQVTM and ANQGSEA. This CDR3 contains 14 residues. CDR3 sequence: CSVEDLYSGNTIYF. The DNA of the CDR3 is TGCAGCGTGGAAGACTTATACTCTGGAAACACCATATATTTT. The full variable domain, with the rest looked up from reference TRBV29-1 and TRBJ1-3, is SAVISQKPSRDICQRGTSLTIQCQVDSQVTMMFWYRQQPGQSLTLIATANQGSEATYESGFVIDKFPISRPNLTFSTLTVSNMSPEDSSIYLCSVEDLYSGNTIYFGEGSWLTVV.

The rearrangement joins TRBV6-5 to TRBJ1-1; D is perhaps TRBD1 (5 bases). The CDR3 runs to 15 residues. Looked up from germline, CDR1 is MNHEY and CDR2 is SVGAGI. V was trimmed by 4 bases and J by 5 bases, leaving 17 bases between them. The chain's CDR3 is CASSFGLRGKTEAFF. In DNA, the CDR3 is TGTGCCAGCAGTTTTGGACTAAGGGGAAAGACTGAAGCTTTCTTT.

This chain links TRBV3-1 (or the pseudogene TRBV3-2) with TRBJ2-2; 11 nucleotides align to TRBD2. Germline CDR1 reads LGHDT; CDR2 reads YNNKEL (reference sequence). Trimming removed 4 bases from V and 1 base from J; junction bases left unmatched: 5. The CDR3 is 17 amino acids. Here the CDR3 DNA reads TGTGCCAGCAGCCGCACGGGACTAGCGGTGAACACCGGGGAGCTGTTTTTT. This translates into CASSRTGLAVNTGELFF.

The rearrangement uses TRBV5-6 and TRBJ1-5; TRBD1 might be the D (6 bases). The germline gives CDR1 SGHDT, CDR2 YYEEEE. Trimming took off 4 bases at V and 0 bases at J, with 14 bases between the two ends. The CDR3 totals 16 residues. CDR3 DNA: TGTGCCAGCAGCACCTGGACAGACAATAGCAATCAGCCCCAGCATTTT. This encodes CASSTWTDNSNQPQHF.

This rearrangement joins TRBV19 to TRBJ2-3, with 8 bases that match TRBD1. V lost 9 bases to trimming and J lost 6 bases; unmatched junction nucleotides: 17. The CDR3 is 16 residues long. From germline, CDR1 is LNHDA and CDR2 SQIVND (reference sequence). DNA of the CDR3: TGTGCCAGCAGTCAGCCCGGACAGGGAAAGAAGGATACGCAGTATTTT. This sequence encodes CASSQPGQGKKDTQYF.

This clone was seen only a few times. CDR3 residues: CASCIDGALEEQYF. CDR3 DNA sequence: TGCGCCAGCTGCATTGACGGGGCCCTGGAGGAGCAGTACTTC. V gene TRBV5-1 combines with J gene TRBJ2-7; D assignment may be TRBD1 or TRBD2 (5 bases each). The germline V gene has CDR1 SGHRS and CDR2 YFSETQ. The CDR3 spans 14 residues. Between the trimmed V and J ends, which lost 7 bases and 7 bases, there was a span of 21 bases.

The chain couples TRBV10-3 to TRBJ1-5, with 7 bases matching TRBD1. Trimming cost V 3 bases and J 1 base; bases outside gene matches: 3. Looked up from germline, CDR1 is ENHRY and CDR2 is SYGVKD. The CDR3 runs 15 residues. The CDR3 DNA follows: TGTGCCATCAGTGAATTACAGGGGAGCAATCAGCCCCAGCATTTT. Protein sequence: CAISELQGSNQPQHF.

Worth noting for this clone: Other DNA sequences within the sample encode an identical CDR3. This chain's CDR3 is CASSLVGLNTEAFF. The CDR3 bases are TGTGCCAGCAGCTTAGTTGGGTTGAACACTGAAGCTTTCTTT. This chain connects TRBV7-2 to TRBJ1-1; no firm D call. V lost 1 base, J lost 0 bases, and 6 bases lay in between. This CDR3 is 14 amino acids long. Looked up from germline, CDR1 is SGHTA and CDR2 is FQGNSA.

The chain uses TRBV5-8 and TRBJ2-3, with 8 bases aligning to TRBD2. Germline trimming cut 4 bases from V and 2 bases from J; bases unmatched to any gene: 9. This CDR3 is built from 16 residues. Germline V gives CDR1 SGHTS, CDR2 YDEGEE. CDR3 region: CASSPGVAGFTDTQYF. DNA of the CDR3: TGTGCCAGCAGCCCTGGGGTAGCGGGGTTCACAGATACGCAGTATTTT.

The gene calls are TRBV7-2 and TRBJ2-2; TRBD1 matches 8 bases. This CDR3 comprises 16 residues. The germline V gene encodes CDR1 SGHTA and CDR2 FQGNSA. The J segment lost 6 bases and the V segment lost 5 bases, leaving 11 bases of the junction unmatched. The CDR3 loop is CASSPSADRAPGELFF. In DNA, the CDR3 is TGTGCCAGCAGCCCAAGCGCGGACAGGGCTCCCGGGGAGCTGTTTTTT.

In its sample, this clone was seen once. The CDR3 DNA is TGCGCCAGCAGCTTAGCAGGGGTTGGAAACACCATATATTTT. Amino acids: CASSLAGVGNTIYF. This chain connects TRBV5-1 to TRBJ1-3, with TRBD1 as a possible D gene (6 bases). Trimming pared 2 bases from V and 3 bases from J, leaving 9 bases between. The CDR3 has 14 residues. Germline lookup yields CDR1 SGHRS and CDR2 YFSETQ.

The DNA of the CDR3 is TGCAGCGTTGAGGCGGGCTTCAGCTCCTACGAGCAGTACTTC. Translated: CSVEAGFSSYEQYF. This chain links TRBV29-1 with TRBJ2-7; perhaps TRBD2 as D (5 bases). Trimming removed 3 bases from V and 0 bases from J, with 12 bases in between. The CDR3 totals 14 residues. Looked up from germline, CDR1 is SQVTM and CDR2 is ANQGSEA.

J is TRBJ2-3 and V is TRBV19; 10 bases line up with TRBD1. CDR1 is LNHDA, CDR2 SQIVND, per germline (reference sequence). V lost 10 bases, J lost 5 bases, and 9 bases stayed unmatched. The CDR3 totals 14 residues. CDR3 nucleotide sequence: TGTGCCACCCGAGACAGGGGGCAGGGAGATACGCAGTATTTT. It encodes CATRDRGQGDTQYF.

This chain links TRBV6-2 or TRBV6-3 with TRBJ1-2; D perhaps matches TRBD1 (6 bases). Trimming stripped 0 bases from V and 7 bases from J, with 15 bases between. The CDR3 length is 15 residues. Germline CDR1 MNHEY, CDR2 SVGEGT. CDR3 nucleotides: TGTGCCAGCAGTTACTCGAGGGTCGGGGGCGCTGGCTACACCTTC. As protein: CASSYSRVGGAGYTF.

The V and J genes are TRBV11-3 and TRBJ2-5, with D possibly TRBD2 on 6 matching bases. CDR1 and CDR2 from the germline V gene are SGHNT and YENEEA. The CDR3 loop spans 14 amino acids. The germline V and J ends were trimmed by 5 bases and 2 bases, with 12 bases remaining between them. CDR3 region: CASSHPGLQETQYF. In DNA, the CDR3 is TGTGCCAGCAGCCACCCGGGACTTCAAGAGACCCAGTACTTC.

The chain has TRBV27 and TRBJ2-1; 7 positions match TRBD2. The CDR3 is made up of 16 amino acids. V shed 0 bases and J 10 bases; nucleotides not matched to a gene: 12. CDR1 and CDR2 (germline): MNHEY, SMNVEV (reference sequence). In DNA form, the CDR3 reads TGTGCCAGCAGTTTATCCCCTAGCGTCTCGGGAGGAGAGCAGTTCTTC. Amino acids: CASSLSPSVSGGEQFF.

The chain employs TRBV7-9 and TRBJ1-2; D gene ambiguous. The CDR3 covers 11 residues. V lost 1 base and J 11 bases, leaving 8 bases between the germline ends. Germline assignment: CDR1 SEHNR and CDR2 FQNEAQ (reference sequence). In DNA, the CDR3 is TGTGCCAGCAGCTTAGGAGTTCGGTACACCTTC. Protein product: CASSLGVRYTF.

This clone was observed a handful of times. The chain has TRBV11-2 and TRBJ1-5; D unresolved. From germline, CDR1 is SGHAT and CDR2 FQNNGV. The CDR3 length is 16 residues. The V and J ends lost 4 bases and 7 bases respectively, with 20 bases between them. CDR3 nucleotide sequence: TGTGCCAGCAGCTCGTTACCGGGAGGACCGGGGCAGCCCCAGCATTTT. Translation: CASSSLPGGPGQPQHF.